The clone carrying this T cell receptor (beta chain) was found many times. This CDR3 contains 12 residues. The germline V and J ends were trimmed by 5 bases and 6 bases, with 9 bases remaining between them. CDR1 MDHEN and CDR2 SYDVKM come from the germline V gene. RNA transcripts provided the source from which TCR beta CDR3 regions were amplified. The study used the HTBI primer set for a first-round RT-PCR of the TCR CDR3. TCRdb passed the multiplex PCR reads through MiXCR, listing each CDR3 protein once. Here the sample spans a few hundred thousand distinct CDR3 sequences, about a fifth being singletons. The sample is drawn from a study of T cells in Graves' hyperthyroidism and ophthalmopathy. Fresh peripheral blood, approximately 9.6 ml, yielded the PBMCs.

The sequence was collected from a man aged 18 to 30 with Graves' hyperthyroidism. The chain joins TRBV28 to TRBJ2-3; D gene unclear. The sequenced material came from blood. The CDR3 region has the DNA TGTGCCAGCAGTGCAAGAGACGATACGCAGTATTTT. It is translated as CASSARDDTQYF.